These T cell receptor beta chains were read from a single sample in a study of cytomegalovirus exposure and HLA in healthy donors. Using immunoSEQ multiplex PCR, the repertoire was profiled, and TCRdb retains in-frame clones only, with some absent. The specimen's table records about 200,000 clones. Input material: PBMCs. The receptors stem from a man younger than 45 in good health and CMV-seronegative. Both conserved end residues are part of each CDR3.

TRBJ1-5 | TRBV6-5 | CASSIRTGFHQPQHF
TRBJ2-1 | TRBV6-1 | CASSSSGNEQFF
TRBJ2-5 | TRBV6-5 | CASSHRGVGETQYF
TRBJ2-7 | TRBV30 | CAWSLVQGPYYEQYF
TRBJ1-5 | TRBV28 | CASLGQASQPQHF
TRBJ1-2 | TRBV28 | CASSFEGAGYGYTF
TRBJ1-1 | TRBV10-2 | CASSTGGTEAFF
TRBJ1-2 | TRBV27 | CASSLSRAAGYTF
TRBJ2-5 | TRBV9 | CASSVDQQETQYF
TRBJ2-7 | TRBV9 | CASSVEIGVEQYF
TRBJ2-1 | TRBV7-9 | CASSPRTSGRHEQFF
TRBJ1-2 | TRBV28 | CASSSRYGYTF
TRBJ1-3 | TRBV7-9 | CASSLSAFGDSGNTIYF
TRBJ2-7 | TRBV29-1 | CSVVRSNSEQYF
TRBJ2-1 | TRBV28 | CASSLADLSYNEQFF
TRBJ1-1 | TRBV15 | CATSQGANTEAFF
TRBJ1-3 | TRBV19 | CASRTVSGNTIYF
- | TRBV4-1 | CASSQGLLSYEQYF
TRBJ2-7 | TRBV5-6 | CASSGGDRVFYEQYF
TRBJ2-5 | TRBV5-1 | CASSLARDRVEETQYF
TRBJ2-1 | TRBV9 | CASSDPIAGEYNEQFF
TRBJ2-7 | TRBV6-5 | CASSLFGQGAYEQYF
TRBJ2-7 | TRBV9 | CASSGGSLPGGEQYF